The source of this T cell receptor (beta chain) is a study of graft-versus-host responses after intestinal transplantation listed by TCRdb under 2021. In the study overall: Recipients received multivisceral, liver-intestinal, or isolated intestinal transplants. Every recipient was given anti-thymocyte globulin induction, followed by approximately 3 years of maintenance tacrolimus and steroids. Graft-versus-host and host-versus-graft alloreactive T cell clones were tracked in the graft, circulation and bone marrow after intestinal transplantation using bulk TCR-beta CDR3 sequencing. To identify alloreactive clones, pre-transplant mixed lymphocyte reaction products were sequenced and compared with unstimulated pre-transplant donor and recipient T cells. The cohort enrolled about two dozen intestinal transplant recipients including one retransplant, and a few patients lacking pretransplant specimens were excluded. Donor T cell macrochimerism was defined as a peak of at least 4% donor T cells among recipient peripheral blood mononuclear cells. Rather than going through the commercial service, samples from three later patients were sequenced in-house on an Illumina MiSeq and processed with MiXCR.

Overall study outcomes, separate from this receptor: The conclusions were limited by the relatively low number and heterogeneity of the intestinal transplant patients. Peak levels of circulating GvH clones were associated with declines in HvG clones early after transplant. In patients with donor T cell macrochimerism, the allografts had high GvH to HvG T cell clonal ratios. GvH clones turned up in recipient bone marrow, with some appearing earlier in ileal mucosa or blood, a pattern consistent with an intestinal mucosal origin.

For CDR1 and CDR2, the germline V gene (reference sequence) lists MNHEY and SMNVEV. From the cysteine through the phenylalanine, the CDR3 covers 15 amino acids. Kept here is only the CDR3 DNA, which spans 45 bases and is read in frame from base 1. Germline trimming: 5 bases from V, 13 bases from J; junction bases outside gene matches: 17. Concerning this clone itself: Its antigen has not been determined. Nothing much larger sits one base from this clone, and base qualities are not available.

Receptors were amplified or captured by the immunoSEQ multiplex PCR assay. For most patients, genomic DNA was isolated with the Qiagen DNeasy Blood and Tissue Kit and shipped frozen to Adaptive Biotechnologies for TCR sequencing. High-throughput TCR-beta CDR3 sequencing of genomic DNA from most patients was performed by Adaptive Biotechnologies. Per the source publication's procedure: Adaptive's ImmunoSEQ software was the source of the TCR sequencing data for 15 to 20 patients, while a few other patients were processed with MiXCR and VDJtools. To correct CD4 versus CD8 sorting errors, sequences present in both subsets at a frequency ratio below 5:1 were removed. CDR3 nucleotide sequences shared by donor and recipient were removed because the origin of these sequences could not be assigned. Alloreactive clones required at least 2-fold expansion over unstimulated cells and minimum CFSE-low frequency of 0.002% (template counts) or 0.001% (read counts). Clones detected in sequenced pre-transplant spleen, lymph node, or MLR CFSE-low populations of the donor or recipient were defined as mappable. Cumulative frequency of alloreactive clones was calculated as a percentage of all sequences weighted by copy number. The clones in this table, taken by TCRdb from immuneACCESS, are in-frame only. Not every clone is retained; where verified, under half of the shortfall comes from an unresolved V gene, and the cause of the rest is unknown. That table is the source of V, J and clone size, and D and trimming were worked out from the DNA. Counted in this sample were roughly 99,000 clones; about 90% of them appeared once. The ten biggest clones cover over 0.055% of the sample.

The sample's time point label is to be understood as: cells obtained before transplantation from donor or recipient. CD3+CD4+ and CD3+CD8+ populations were FACS-sorted from unstimulated pre-transplant donor and recipient cells taken from spleen or lymph nodes. The chain is made from TRBV27 and TRBJ1-1; 9 nucleotides in the junction match TRBD1. This sample comprised unstimulated CD8+ T cells sorted from spleen or lymph node cells, obtained before transplant. The TCR originated in a human donor who was the organ donor for an intestinal transplant. For the CDR3, the sequence is CASSASLGDRVRDFF. The DNA sequence follows: TGTGCCAGCAGTGCCTCCTTGGGGGACAGGGTACGGGATTTCTTT.